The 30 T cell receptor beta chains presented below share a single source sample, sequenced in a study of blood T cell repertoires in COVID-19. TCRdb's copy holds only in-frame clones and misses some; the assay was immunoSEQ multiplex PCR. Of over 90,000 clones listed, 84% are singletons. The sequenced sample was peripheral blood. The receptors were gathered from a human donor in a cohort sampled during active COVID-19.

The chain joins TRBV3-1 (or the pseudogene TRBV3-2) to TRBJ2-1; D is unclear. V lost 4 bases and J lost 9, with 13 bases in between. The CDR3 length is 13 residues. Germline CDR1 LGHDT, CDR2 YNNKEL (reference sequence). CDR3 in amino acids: CASSPDNYLEQFF. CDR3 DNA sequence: TGTGCCAGCAGCCCGGATAACTACCTTGAGCAGTTCTTC.

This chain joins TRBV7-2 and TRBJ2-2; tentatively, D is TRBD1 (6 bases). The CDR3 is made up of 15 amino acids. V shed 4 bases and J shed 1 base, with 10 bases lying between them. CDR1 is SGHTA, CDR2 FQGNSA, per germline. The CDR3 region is CASSSSGQNTGELFF. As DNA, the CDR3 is TGTGCCAGCAGCTCTTCGGGACAGAACACCGGGGAGCTGTTTTTT.

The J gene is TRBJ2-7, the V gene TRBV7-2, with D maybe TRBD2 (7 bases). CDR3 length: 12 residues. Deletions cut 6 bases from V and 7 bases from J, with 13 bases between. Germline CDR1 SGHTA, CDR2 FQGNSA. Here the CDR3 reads CASRKGGMEQYF. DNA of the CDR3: TGTGCCAGCAGAAAGGGGGGGATGGAGCAGTACTTC.

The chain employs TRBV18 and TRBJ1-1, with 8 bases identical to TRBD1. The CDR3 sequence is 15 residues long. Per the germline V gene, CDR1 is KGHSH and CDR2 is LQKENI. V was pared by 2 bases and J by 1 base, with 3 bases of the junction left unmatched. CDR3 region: CASSPGTGSNTEAFF. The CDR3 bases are TGTGCCAGCTCACCAGGGACAGGCTCGAACACTGAAGCTTTCTTT.

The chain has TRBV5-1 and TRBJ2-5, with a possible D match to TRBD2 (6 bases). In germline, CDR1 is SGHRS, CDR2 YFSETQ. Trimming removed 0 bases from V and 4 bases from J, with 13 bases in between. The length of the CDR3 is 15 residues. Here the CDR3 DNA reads TGCGCCAGCAGCTTGGGGGCCCCCGGGGGAGAGACCCAGTACTTC. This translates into CASSLGAPGGETQYF.

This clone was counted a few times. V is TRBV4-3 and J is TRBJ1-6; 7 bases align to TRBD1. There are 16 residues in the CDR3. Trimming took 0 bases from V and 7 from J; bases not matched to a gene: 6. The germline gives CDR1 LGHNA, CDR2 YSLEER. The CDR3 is CASSQEGPGQNSPLHF. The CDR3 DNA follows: TGCGCCAGCAGCCAAGAAGGCCCGGGACAGAATTCACCCCTCCACTTT.

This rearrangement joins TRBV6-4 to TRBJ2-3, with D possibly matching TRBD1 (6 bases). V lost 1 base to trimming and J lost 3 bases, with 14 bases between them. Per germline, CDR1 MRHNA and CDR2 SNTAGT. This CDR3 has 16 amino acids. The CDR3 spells CASSDYQGKWTDTQYF. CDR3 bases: TGTGCCAGCAGTGACTACCAGGGGAAGTGGACAGATACGCAGTATTTT.

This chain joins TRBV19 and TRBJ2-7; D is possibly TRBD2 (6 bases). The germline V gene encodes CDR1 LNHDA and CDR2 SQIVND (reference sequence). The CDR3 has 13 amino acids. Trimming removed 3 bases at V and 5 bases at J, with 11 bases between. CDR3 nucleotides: TGTGCCAGTAGTATTGGGGAGGTGCACGAGCAGTACTTC. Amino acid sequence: CASSIGEVHEQYF.

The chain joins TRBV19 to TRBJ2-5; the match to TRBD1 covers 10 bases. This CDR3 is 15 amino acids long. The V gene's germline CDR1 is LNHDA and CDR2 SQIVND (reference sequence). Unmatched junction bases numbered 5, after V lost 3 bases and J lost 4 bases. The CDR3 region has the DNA TGTGCCAGTAGTATGGGACAGGGGTTTGTAGAGACCCAGTACTTC. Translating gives CASSMGQGFVETQYF. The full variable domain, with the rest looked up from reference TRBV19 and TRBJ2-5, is DGGITQSPKYLFRKEGQNVTLSCEQNLNHDAMYWYRQDPGQGLRLIYYSQIVNDFQKGDIAEGYSVSREKKESFPLTVTSAQKNPTAFYLCASSMGQGFVETQYFGPGTRLLVL.

In nucleotides, the CDR3 is TGTGCCAGCAGCCAAGACCCAGGGACAGGGCGATTAGGGGGCTACACCTTC. Protein product: CASSQDPGTGRLGGYTF. This chain uses TRBV4-2 with TRBJ1-2; 9 positions match TRBD1. The CDR3 consists of 17 residues. CDR1 is LGHNA and CDR2 is YNFKEQ in the germline V gene. The ends lost 0 bases at V and 8 bases at J; junction bases unmatched: 13.

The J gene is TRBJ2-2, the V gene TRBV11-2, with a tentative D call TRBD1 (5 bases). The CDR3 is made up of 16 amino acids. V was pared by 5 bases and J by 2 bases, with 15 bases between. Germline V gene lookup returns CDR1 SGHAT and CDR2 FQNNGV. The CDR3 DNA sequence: TGTGCCAGCAGCCGTACTCACAGGACCAACACCGGGGAGCTGTTTTTT. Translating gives CASSRTHRTNTGELFF.

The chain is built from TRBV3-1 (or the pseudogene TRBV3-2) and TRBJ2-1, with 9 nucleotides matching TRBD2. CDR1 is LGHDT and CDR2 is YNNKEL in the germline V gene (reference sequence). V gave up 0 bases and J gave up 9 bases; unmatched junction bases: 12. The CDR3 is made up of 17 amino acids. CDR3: CASSQDLAGGRRSEQFF. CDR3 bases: TGTGCCAGCAGCCAAGATCTCGCGGGGGGGCGTAGGAGTGAGCAGTTCTTC.

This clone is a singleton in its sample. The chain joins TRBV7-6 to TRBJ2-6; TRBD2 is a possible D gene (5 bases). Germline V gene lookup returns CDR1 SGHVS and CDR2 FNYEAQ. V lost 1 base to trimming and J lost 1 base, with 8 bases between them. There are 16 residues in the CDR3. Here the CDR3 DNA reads TGTGCCAGCAGCTTAGGGCGCGGGTCTGGGGCCAACGTCCTGACTTTC. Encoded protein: CASSLGRGSGANVLTF.

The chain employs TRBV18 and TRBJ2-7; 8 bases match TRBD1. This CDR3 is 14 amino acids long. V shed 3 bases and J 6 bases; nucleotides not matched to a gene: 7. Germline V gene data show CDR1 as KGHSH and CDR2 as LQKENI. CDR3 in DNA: TGTGCCAGCTCACCGACGCAGGGGGCGGGCGAGCAGTACTTC. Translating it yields CASSPTQGAGEQYF.

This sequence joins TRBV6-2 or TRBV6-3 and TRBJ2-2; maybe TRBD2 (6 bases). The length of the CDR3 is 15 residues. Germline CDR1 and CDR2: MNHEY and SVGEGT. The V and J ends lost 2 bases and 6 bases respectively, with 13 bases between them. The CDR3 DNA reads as TGTGCCAGCAGTTACAGGGACCCGGGGGCCGGGGAGCTGTTTTTT. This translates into CASSYRDPGAGELFF.

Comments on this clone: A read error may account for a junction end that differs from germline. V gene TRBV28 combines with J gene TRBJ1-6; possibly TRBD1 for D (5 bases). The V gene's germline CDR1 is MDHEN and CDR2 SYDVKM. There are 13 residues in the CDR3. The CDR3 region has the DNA TGTGCCAGCAGGGGGGGACCACCGGGCCTCTTGAACTTT. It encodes CASRGGPPGLLNF.

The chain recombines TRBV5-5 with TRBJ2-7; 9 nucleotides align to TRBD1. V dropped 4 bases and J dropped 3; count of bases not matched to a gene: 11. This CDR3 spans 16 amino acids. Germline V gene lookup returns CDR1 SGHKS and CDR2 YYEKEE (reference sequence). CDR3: CASSPGAGTGNYEQYF. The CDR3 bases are TGTGCCAGCAGCCCTGGGGCTGGGACAGGGAACTACGAGCAGTACTTC.

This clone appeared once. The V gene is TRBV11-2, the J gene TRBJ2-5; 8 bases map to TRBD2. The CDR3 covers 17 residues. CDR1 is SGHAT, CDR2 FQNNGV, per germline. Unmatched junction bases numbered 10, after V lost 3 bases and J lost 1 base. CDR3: CASSFPQRGILQETQYF. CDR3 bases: TGTGCCAGCAGCTTTCCTCAGCGGGGGATCCTCCAAGAGACCCAGTACTTC.

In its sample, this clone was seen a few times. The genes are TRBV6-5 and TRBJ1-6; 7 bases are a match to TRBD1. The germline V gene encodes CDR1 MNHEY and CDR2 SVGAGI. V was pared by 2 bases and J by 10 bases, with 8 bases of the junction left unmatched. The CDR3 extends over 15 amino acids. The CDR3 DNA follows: TGTGCCAGCAGTTACGACAGGGTCGCGGGATCACCCCTCCACTTT. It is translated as CASSYDRVAGSPLHF.

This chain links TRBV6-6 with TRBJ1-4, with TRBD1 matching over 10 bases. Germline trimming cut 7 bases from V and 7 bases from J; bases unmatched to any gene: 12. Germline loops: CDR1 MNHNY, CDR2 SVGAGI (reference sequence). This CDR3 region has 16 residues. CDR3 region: CASTGSSGTGAEKLFF. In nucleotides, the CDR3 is TGTGCCAGCACCGGGAGCTCCGGGACAGGGGCTGAAAAACTGTTTTTT.

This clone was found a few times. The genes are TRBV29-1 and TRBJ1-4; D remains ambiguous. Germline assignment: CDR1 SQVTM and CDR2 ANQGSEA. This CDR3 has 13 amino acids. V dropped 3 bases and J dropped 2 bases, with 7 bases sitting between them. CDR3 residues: CSVEIQTNEKLFF. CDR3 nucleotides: TGCAGCGTTGAGATTCAGACTAATGAAAAACTGTTTTTT.

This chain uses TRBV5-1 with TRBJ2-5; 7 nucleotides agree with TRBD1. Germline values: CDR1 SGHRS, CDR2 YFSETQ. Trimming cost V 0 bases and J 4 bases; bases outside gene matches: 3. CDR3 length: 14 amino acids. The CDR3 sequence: CASSLGTGIETQYF. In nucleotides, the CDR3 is TGCGCCAGCAGCTTGGGGACAGGAATAGAGACCCAGTACTTC.

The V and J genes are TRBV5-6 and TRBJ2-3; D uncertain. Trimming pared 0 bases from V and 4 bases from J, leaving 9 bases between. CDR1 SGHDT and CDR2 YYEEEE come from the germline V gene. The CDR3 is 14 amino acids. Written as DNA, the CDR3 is TGTGCCAGCAGCTTGGAACTGATCTCAGATACGCAGTATTTT. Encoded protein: CASSLELISDTQYF.

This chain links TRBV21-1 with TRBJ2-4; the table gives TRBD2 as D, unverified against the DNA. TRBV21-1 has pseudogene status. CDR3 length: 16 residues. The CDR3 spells CASSKRGLGAKNIQYF. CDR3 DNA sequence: TGTGCCAGCAGCAAAAGAGGACTAGGAGCCAAAAACATTCAGTACTTC.

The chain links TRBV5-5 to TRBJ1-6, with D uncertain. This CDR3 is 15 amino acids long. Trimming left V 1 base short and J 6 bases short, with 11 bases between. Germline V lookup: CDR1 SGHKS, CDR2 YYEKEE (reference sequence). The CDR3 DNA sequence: TGTGCCAGCAGCTTGACTGCACAGATTAATTCACCCCTCCACTTT. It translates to CASSLTAQINSPLHF.

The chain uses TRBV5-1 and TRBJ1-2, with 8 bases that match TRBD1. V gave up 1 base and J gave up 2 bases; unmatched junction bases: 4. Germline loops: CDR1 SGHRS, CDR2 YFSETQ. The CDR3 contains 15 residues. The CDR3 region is CASSLTGGTNYGYTF. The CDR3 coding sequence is TGCGCCAGCAGCTTGACAGGGGGAACCAACTATGGCTACACCTTC.

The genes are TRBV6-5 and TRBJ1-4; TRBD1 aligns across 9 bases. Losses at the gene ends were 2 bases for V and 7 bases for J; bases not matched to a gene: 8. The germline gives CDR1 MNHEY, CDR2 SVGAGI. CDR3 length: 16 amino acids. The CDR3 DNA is TGTGCCAGCAGTTACCGACAGGGGGGCGGTGGTGAAAAACTGTTTTTT. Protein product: CASSYRQGGGGEKLFF.

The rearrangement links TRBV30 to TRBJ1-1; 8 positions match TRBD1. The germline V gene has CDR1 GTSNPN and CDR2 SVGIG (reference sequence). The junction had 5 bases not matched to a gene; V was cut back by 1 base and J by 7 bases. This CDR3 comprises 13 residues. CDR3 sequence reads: CAWSATGGGEAFF. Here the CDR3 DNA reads TGTGCCTGGAGTGCCACAGGGGGAGGTGAAGCTTTCTTT.

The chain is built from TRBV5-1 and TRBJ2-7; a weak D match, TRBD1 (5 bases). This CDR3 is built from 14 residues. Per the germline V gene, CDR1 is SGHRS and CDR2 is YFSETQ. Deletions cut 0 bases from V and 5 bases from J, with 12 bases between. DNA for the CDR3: TGCGCCAGCAGCTTGGTGGCAGGGAAGGACGAGCAGTACTTC. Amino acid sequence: CASSLVAGKDEQYF.

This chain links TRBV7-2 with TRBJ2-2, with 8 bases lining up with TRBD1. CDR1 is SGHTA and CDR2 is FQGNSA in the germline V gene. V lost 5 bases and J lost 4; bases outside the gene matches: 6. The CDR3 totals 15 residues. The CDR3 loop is CASSQGQGGTGELFF. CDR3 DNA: TGTGCCAGCAGCCAAGGACAGGGCGGCACCGGGGAGCTGTTTTTT.